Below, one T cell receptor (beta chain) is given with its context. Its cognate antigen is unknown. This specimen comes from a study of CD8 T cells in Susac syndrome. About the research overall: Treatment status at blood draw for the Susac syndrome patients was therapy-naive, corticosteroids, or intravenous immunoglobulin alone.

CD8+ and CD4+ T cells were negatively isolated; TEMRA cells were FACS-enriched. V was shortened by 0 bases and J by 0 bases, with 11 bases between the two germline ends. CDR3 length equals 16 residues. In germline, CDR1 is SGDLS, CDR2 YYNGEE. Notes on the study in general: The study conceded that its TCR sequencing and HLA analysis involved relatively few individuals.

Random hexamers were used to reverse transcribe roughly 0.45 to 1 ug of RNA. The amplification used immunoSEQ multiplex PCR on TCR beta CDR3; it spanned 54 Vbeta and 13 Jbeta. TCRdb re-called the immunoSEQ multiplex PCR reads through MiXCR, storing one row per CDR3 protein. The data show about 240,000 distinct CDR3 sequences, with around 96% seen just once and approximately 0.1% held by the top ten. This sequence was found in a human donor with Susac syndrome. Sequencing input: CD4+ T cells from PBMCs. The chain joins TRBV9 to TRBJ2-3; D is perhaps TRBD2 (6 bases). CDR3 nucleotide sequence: TGTGCCAGCAGCGTAGCCGGGCGGGAAAGCACAGATACGCAGTATTTT. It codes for CASSVAGRESTDTQYF.